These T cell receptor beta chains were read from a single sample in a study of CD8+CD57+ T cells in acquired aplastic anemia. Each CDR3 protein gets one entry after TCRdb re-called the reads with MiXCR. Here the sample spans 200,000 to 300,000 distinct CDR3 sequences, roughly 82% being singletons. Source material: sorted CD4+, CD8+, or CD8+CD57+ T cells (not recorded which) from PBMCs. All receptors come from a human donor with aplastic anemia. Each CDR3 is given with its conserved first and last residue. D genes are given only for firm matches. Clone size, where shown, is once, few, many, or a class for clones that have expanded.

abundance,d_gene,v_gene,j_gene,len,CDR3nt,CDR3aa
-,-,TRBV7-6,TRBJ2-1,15,TGTGCCAGCAGCTTAGACAGGGGGGGGTACAATGAGCAGTTCTTC,CASSLDRGGYNEQFF
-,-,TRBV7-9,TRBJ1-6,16,TGTGCCAGCAGCTTCGAGAGGGACGGGCATGTATATGGCCTCCACTTT,CASSFERDGHVYGLHF
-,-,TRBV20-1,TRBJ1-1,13,TGCAGTGCTAGACCCCACACGAACACTGAAGCTTTCTTT,CSARPHTNTEAFF
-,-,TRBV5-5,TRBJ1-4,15,TGTGCCAGCAGCTTGTTAGCCCGCTTTAATGAAAAACTGTTTTTT,CASSLLARFNEKLFF
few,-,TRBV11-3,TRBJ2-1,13,TGTGCCAGCAGCTCCGAGCTTACAGGTGGACAGTTCTTC,CASSSELTGGQFF
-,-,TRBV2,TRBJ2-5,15,TGTGCCAGCAGCTTAGTTGAGGGAAATGAAGAGACGCAGTACTTC,CASSLVEGNEETQYF
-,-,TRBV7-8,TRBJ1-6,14,TGTGCCAGCAGCTTAGAGGGAGGCCACGAAACGCTGTATTTT,CASSLEGGHETLYF
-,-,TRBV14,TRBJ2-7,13,TGTGCCAGCAGCATGGGTTTGACGAACGAGCAGTACTTC,CASSMGLTNEQYF
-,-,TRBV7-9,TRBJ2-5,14,-,CASSPDSRDYTFGF
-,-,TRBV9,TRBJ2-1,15,TGTGCCAGCAGTCCCGGGGGTAGCGGATACAATGAGCAGTTCTTC,CASSPGGSGYNEQFF
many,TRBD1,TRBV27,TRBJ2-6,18,TGTGCCAGCAGTTTTGTGGACAGGGGGAGCTCTGGGGCCAACGTCCTGACTTTC,CASSFVDRGSSGANVLTF
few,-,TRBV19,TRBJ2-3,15,TGTGCCAGTAGTACCCAGGGGGGAAGCACAGATACGCAGTATTTT,CASSTQGGSTDTQYF
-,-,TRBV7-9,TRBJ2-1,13,TGTGCCAGCAGTGATGGGAGAAGCCAGGAGCAGGACTTC,CASSDGRSQEQDF
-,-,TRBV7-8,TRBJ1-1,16,TGTGCCAGCAGCGTAGAGGGAGGTCCCGATACCCAGGAAGCTTTCTTT,CASSVEGGPDTQEAFF
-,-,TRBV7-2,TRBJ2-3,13,TGTGCCAGCAGCTTGGGAGGGGGCGCCGACTATGATTTT,CASSLGGGADYDF
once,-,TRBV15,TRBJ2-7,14,TGTGCCACCAGCAGAGATGCGCGGCTCTACGAGCAGTACTTC,CATSRDARLYEQYF
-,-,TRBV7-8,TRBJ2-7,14,TGTGCCAGCAGCTTAGTTACGGGAGTGGACGAGCAGTACTTC,CASSLVTGVDEQYF
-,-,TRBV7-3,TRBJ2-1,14,TGTGCCAGCAGCCCCGCCGAGGGCTCATACGAGCAGCAGTTC,CASSPAEGSYEQQF
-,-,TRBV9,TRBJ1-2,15,-,CASRVAGDVQYFDTF
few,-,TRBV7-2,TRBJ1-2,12,TGTGCCAGCAGCTTAGATCCAGACGGCACAGCCTTC,CASSLDPDGTAF
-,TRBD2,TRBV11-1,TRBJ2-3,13,TGTGCCAGCAGTATGAGCGGGGGGGATACGCAGTATTTT,CASSMSGGDTQYF
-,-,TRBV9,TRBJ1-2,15,TGTGCCAGCAGCATGGCGTCGGGCCCCCTATATGGGCACACCTTC,CASSMASGPLYGHTF
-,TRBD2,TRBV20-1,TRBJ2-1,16,TGCAGTGCTAGCTGGCTAGCGGGGGGGACGCGGGCTGACCAGTTCTTC,CSASWLAGGTRADQFF
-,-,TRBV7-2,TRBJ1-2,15,TGTGCCAGCAGCATGGGGGCAGGTGGCGACACCTGCGGTACCTTC,CASSMGAGGDTCGTF
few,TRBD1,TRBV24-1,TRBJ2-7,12,TGTGCCACCAGCTGGACAGGAGACGAGCAGTACTTC,CATSWTGDEQYF
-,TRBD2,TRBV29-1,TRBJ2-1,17,TGCAGCGTTCGGACTAGCGGGGGGGCTCCCGCCTACAATGAGCAGTTCTTC,CSVRTSGGAPAYNEQFF
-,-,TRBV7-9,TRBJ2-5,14,TGTGCCAGCAGGCTGAGGGCGTTGGAAGAGACCCAGTACTTC,CASRLRALEETQYF
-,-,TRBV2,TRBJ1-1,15,TGTGCCAGCGGGGACGGGGGCACAGATACGCCTTATTTTGGCTTT,CASGDGGTDTPYFGF
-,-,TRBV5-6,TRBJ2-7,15,TGTGCCAGCAGCTTGGGCGGGGGCCTGCCCCACGAGCAGTACTTC,CASSLGGGLPHEQYF
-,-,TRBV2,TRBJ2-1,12,TGTGCCAGCGGGGTCAGGAGGACAGAGCAGTTCTTC,CASGVRRTEQFF
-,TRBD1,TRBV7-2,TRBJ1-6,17,TGTGCCAGCATCCACGGGGGACAGGGGGCGGGTAATTCACCCCTCCACTTT,CASIHGGQGAGNSPLHF
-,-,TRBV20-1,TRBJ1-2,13,TGCAGTGCTAGAGGAGTGAACACCGGGGGCTACACCTTC,CSARGVNTGGYTF
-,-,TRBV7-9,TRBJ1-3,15,TGTGCCAGCAGCCTAAAGGGGGGCACTGGAAACACCATATATTTT,CASSLKGGTGNTIYF
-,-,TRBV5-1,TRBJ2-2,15,TGCGCCAGCAGCTCAGACAACGCGAACACCGGGGAGCTGTTTTTT,CASSSDNANTGELFF
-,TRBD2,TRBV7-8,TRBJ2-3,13,TGTGCCAGCAGCTACGCGGGGGGAGCTAACCAGGACTTT,CASSYAGGANQDF
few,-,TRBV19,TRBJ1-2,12,TGTGCCAGTAGTGAGACAGGTGGGGGCTACACCTTC,CASSETGGGYTF
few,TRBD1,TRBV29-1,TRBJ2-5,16,TGCAGCGTTACGAACTGGGACAGGGGGGACCAAGCGACCCAGTACTTC,CSVTNWDRGDQATQYF